This T cell receptor beta chain was sequenced for a study of glioma-infiltrating T cells after dendritic cell vaccination. The data were produced by immunoSEQ multiplex PCR, yet TCRdb's version contains in-frame clones alone and is incomplete. The data contain roughly 100,000 clones, roughly 81% of them singletons. Germline-derived CDR1 and CDR2 are PRHDT and FYEKMQ (reference sequence). The CDR3 is 16 residues long. Sequenced here: blood, sampled before dendritic cell vaccination. The chain carries TRBV13 and TRBJ2-5, with D possibly TRBD2 on 5 matching bases. Near its end, the DNA agrees better with TRBJ2-7, so the J call may be wrong. The TCR was taken from a human donor with glioblastoma. The CDR3, as DNA: TGTGCCAGCAGCTTAGGCGGGGTGGCCCCCTACTACGAGCAGTACTTC. Its translation: CASSLGGVAPYYEQYF.